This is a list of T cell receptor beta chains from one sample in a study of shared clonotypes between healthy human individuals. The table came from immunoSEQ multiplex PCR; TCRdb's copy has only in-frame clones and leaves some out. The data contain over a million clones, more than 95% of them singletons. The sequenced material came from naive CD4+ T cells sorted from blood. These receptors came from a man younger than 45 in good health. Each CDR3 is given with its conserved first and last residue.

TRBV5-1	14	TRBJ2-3	CASTLAGVSDTQYF
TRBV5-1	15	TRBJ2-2	CASSADRGDTGELFF
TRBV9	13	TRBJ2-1	CASSVLDPAEQFF
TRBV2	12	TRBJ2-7	CASDGGPDEQYF
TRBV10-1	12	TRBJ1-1	CASSDQNTEAFF
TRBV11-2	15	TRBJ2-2	CASSLDGSGTGELFF
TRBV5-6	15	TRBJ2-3	CASSFLDPSTDTQYF
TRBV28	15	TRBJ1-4	CASSLHGTGDEKLFF
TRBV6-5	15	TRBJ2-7	CASSYALRSLHEQYF
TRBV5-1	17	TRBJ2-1	CASSSGQGVQKYNEQFF
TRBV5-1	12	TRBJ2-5	CASSLKQETQYF
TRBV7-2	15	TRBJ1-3	CASSFNIDRRNTIYF
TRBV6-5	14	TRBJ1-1	CASSKEGRGAEAFF
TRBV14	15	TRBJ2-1	CASSQDFNFANEQFF
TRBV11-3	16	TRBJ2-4	CASSTTSGRAKNIQYF
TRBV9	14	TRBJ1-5	CASSPGTGVQPQHF
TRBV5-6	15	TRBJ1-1	CASSLEATQGSEAFF
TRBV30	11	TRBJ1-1	CAWSPLAVAFF
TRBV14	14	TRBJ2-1	CASSVRQRMNEQFF
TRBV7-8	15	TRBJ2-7	CASSYPSPAGYEQYF
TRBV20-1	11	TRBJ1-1	CSARDIPEAFF
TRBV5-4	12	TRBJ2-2	CASSIDTGELFF
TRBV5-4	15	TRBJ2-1	CASNLGLGFDNEQFF
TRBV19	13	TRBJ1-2	CASSITGGHGYTF
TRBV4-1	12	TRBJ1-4	CASSHLGGKLFF
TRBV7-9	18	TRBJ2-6	CASSFPRDIVSGANVLTF
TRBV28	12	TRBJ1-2	CASSRGLYGYTF
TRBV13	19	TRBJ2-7	CASSTRTGGWTSDRLGQYF
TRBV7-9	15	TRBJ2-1	CASSLALAEYNEQFF
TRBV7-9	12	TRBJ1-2	CASSQAGTGYTF
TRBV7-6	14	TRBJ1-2	CASSLVQEGYGYTF
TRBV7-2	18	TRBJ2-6	CASSSGLAGVAGANVLTF
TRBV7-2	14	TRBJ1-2	CASSNTGTQGGYTF
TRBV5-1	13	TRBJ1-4	CASSLGKKEKLFF
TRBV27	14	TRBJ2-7	CASSPTTGSYEQYF
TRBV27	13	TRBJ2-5	CASRTDKQETQYF
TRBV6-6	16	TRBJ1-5	CASSYGGQGASQPQHF
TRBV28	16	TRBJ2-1	CASSFRTSGYPVEQFF
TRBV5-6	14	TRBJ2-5	CASSWVAYQETQYF
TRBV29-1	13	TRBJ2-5	CSMTGAGRETQYF
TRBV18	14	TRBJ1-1	CASSLRTGSTEAFF
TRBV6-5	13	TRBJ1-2	CASSYSTDYGYTF